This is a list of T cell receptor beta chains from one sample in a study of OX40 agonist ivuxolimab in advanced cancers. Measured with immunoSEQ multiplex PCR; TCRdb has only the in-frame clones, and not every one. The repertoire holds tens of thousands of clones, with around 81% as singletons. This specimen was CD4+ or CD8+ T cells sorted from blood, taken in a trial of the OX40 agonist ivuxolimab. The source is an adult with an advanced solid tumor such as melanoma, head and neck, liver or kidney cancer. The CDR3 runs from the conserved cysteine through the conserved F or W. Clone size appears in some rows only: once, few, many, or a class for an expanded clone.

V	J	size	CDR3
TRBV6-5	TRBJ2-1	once	CASSYLGTAGYDEQFF
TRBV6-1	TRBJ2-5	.	CASSAGFLETQYF
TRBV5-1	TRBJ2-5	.	CASSPADGGRETQYF
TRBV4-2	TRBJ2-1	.	CASSPGLAGADEQFF
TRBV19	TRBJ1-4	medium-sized	CASRSTVGLRNEKLFF
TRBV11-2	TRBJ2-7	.	CASSLRDGLAGVYEQYF
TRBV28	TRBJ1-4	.	CASRLEGVGTNEKLFF
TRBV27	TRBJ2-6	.	CASSLTSSGANVLTF
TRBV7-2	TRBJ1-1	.	CASTLTGGETEAFF
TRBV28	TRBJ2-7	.	CASSLRDPLYEQYF
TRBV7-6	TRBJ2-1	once	CASSLASGGHEQFF
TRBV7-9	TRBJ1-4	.	CASSLGARGARDEKLFF
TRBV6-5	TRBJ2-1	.	CASSSNYEQFF
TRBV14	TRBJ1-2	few	CASSVTGGYGYTF
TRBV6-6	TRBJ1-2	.	CASSLGQSYGYTF
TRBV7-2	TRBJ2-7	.	CASRIQGSSYEQYF
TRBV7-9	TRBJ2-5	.	CASSPSETQYF
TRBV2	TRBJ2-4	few	CASCTGEIIGDIQYF
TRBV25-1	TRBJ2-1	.	CASSEGTVAYNEQFF
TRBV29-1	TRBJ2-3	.	CSSAGLAGEVGTDTQYF
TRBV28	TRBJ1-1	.	CASSAPVGKDTEAFF
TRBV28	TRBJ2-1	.	CASSLFPMSNEQFF
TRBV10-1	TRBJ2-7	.	CASSVWREGRYEQYF
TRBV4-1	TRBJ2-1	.	CASSQESTYSYNEQFF
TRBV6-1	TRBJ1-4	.	CASSDATNEKLFF
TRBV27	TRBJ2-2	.	CASRVGATDLNTGELFF
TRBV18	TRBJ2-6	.	CASSPSERVSGANVLTF
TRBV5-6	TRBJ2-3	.	CASSLVTSGSTDTQYF
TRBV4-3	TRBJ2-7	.	CASSQDYGTGAFYEQYF
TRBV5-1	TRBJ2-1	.	CASSFTSGQGFYNEQFF
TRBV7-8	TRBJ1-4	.	CASSPGMIGFLGKLFF
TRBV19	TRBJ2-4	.	CASSMRVDLAKNIQYF
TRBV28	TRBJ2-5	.	CASSPRTGGEETQYF
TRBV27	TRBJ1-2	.	CASSNGVTANYGYTF
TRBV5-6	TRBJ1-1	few	CASSLATWNTEAFF
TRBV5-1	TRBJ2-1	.	CASSPFRESHNEQFF
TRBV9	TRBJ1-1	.	CASSGQGTEAFF
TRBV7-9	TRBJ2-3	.	CASSEGTSGGTDTQYF
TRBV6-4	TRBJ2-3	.	CASSESLGGDTQYF
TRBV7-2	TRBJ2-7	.	CASSLFGLVYEQYF
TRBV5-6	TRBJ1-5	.	CASSSSTGSNQPQHF
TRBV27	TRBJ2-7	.	CASSLDGYEQYF
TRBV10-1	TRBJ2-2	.	CASSDPAAGTNTGELFF
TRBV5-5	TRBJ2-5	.	CASSKEGTAGETQYF
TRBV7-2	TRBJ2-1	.	CASSLDGRVSNEQFF
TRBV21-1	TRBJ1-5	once	CASSKAKRHGQPQHF
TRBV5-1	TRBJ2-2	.	CASSLGTSGRTGELFF
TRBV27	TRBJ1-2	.	CASSLSVDVEDGYTF
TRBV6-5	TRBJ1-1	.	CASSYGEAATEAFF
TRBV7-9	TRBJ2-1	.	CASSENRDRGSYNEQFF
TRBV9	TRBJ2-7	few	CASSVGGEAHEQYF
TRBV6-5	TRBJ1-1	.	CASSYPTGFGDEAFF
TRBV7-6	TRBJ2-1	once	CASSLSGGAYNEQFF
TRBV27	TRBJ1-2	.	CASSSGAYDYGYTF
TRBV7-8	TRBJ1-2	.	CASSPSGNYGYTF
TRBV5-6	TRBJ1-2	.	CASSLDGTSTNYGYTF
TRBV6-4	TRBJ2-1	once	CASSDSGLSSYNEQFF
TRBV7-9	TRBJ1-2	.	CASSLAYREANYGYTF
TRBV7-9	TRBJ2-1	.	CASSLYPGVYDNEQFF
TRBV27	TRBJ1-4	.	CASSFFKTTNEKLFF